The rows below give T cell receptor beta chains drawn from one sample of a study of blood T cells in healthy people across ages. TCRdb redid the calling of the 5' RACE reads with MiXCR, one entry per CDR3 protein. The repertoire has more than 450,000 distinct CDR3 sequences, about 29% of them found once; the top ten carry about 3.9%. These data were also reused for a study on T cells of mothers and their children.

Sequenced input: blood. These receptors all come from a boy aged 2 to 10 in good health. Each CDR3 is given with its conserved first and last residue. D genes are given only for firm matches. Expanded clones are given a class, and other clones once, few, many or no size at all.

cdr3_aa cdr3_nt clone_size cdr3_length d_call j_call v_call
CASSSRTSGGETQYF TGTGCCAGCAGCTCCCGGACTAGCGGGGGAGAGACCCAGTACTTC few 15 TRBD2 TRBJ2-5 TRBV13
CSAGGTGGWEFF TGCAGCGCGGGGGGGACAGGGGGCTGGGAGTTCTTC NA 12 TRBD1 TRBJ2-1 TRBV29-1
CASSSDYPYQETQYF TGTGCCAGCAGCTCGGACTACCCGTACCAAGAGACCCAGTACTTC few 15 NA TRBJ2-5 TRBV7-6
CASSYLSTGELFF TGTGCCAGCAGTTACCTGTCTACCGGGGAGCTGTTTTTT once 13 NA TRBJ2-2 TRBV6-5
CASSVGDSYNEQFF TGTGCCAGCAGCGTAGGGGACTCCTACAATGAGCAGTTCTTC NA 14 NA TRBJ2-1 TRBV9
CASSSAGGPNSGNTIYF TGTGCCAGCAGCTCAGCAGGAGGGCCCAACTCTGGAAACACCATATATTTT NA 17 NA TRBJ1-3 TRBV7-2
CSARSTSGTPDTQYF TGCAGTGCTAGATCGACTAGCGGGACCCCAGATACGCAGTATTTT NA 15 TRBD2 TRBJ2-3 TRBV20-1
CASSQRGVGETQYF TGTGCCAGCAGCCAGAGGGGGGTTGGAGAGACCCAGTACTTC NA 14 NA TRBJ2-5 TRBV3-1
CASSSPGQGSYEQYF TGTGCCAGCTCGTCCCCGGGACAGGGCTCCTACGAGCAGTACTTC few 15 TRBD1 TRBJ2-7 TRBV18
CASSPSHRGEQYF TGTGCCAGCTCACCGTCACACCGGGGCGAGCAGTACTTC NA 13 NA TRBJ2-7 TRBV18
CASSQERGGISYEQYF TGTGCCAGCAGCCAAGAGCGGGGCGGCATCTCCTACGAGCAGTACTTC many 16 NA TRBJ2-7 TRBV4-2
CASSPWDRGPVDEKLFF TGTGCCAGCAGCCCCTGGGATAGAGGGCCAGTTGATGAAAAACTGTTTTTT few 17 NA TRBJ1-4 TRBV28
CASSLQDRHNEQFF TGTGCCAGCAGCCTTCAAGACCGGCACAATGAGCAGTTCTTC few 14 NA TRBJ2-1 TRBV5-5
CASSSTSGPTLSYNEQFF TGTGCCAGCAGCTCGACTAGCGGCCCGACCCTATCCTACAATGAGCAGTTCTTC NA 18 TRBD2 TRBJ2-1 TRBV11-1
CATSDLLNTGELFF TGTGCCACCAGTGATTTGCTCAACACCGGGGAGCTGTTTTTT few 14 NA TRBJ2-2 TRBV24-1
CATSENLGTAGLAGGLSYEQYF TGTGCCACCAGTGAAAACCTCGGGACGGCCGGACTAGCGGGGGGTTTATCCTACGAGCAGTACTTC NA 22 TRBD2 TRBJ2-7 TRBV15
CASSLARTSGRYPSTDTQYF TGTGCCAGCAGCTTAGCCCGGACTAGCGGGAGGTATCCTAGCACAGATACGCAGTATTTT NA 20 TRBD2 TRBJ2-3 TRBV7-2
CSAAGRIYNEQFF TGCAGTGCGGCCGGGAGGATATACAATGAGCAGTTCTTC few 13 TRBD2 TRBJ2-1 TRBV20-1
CASSLGLATHRSYNEQFF TGTGCCAGCAGCTTGGGACTAGCGACCCACAGGTCCTACAATGAGCAGTTCTTC NA 18 TRBD2 TRBJ2-1 TRBV7-6
CASRGQGAGGYTF TGTGCCAGCCGAGGACAGGGGGCGGGAGGCTACACCTTC NA 13 TRBD1 TRBJ1-2 TRBV12-3/TRBV12-4
CSVAVSSYNEQFF TGCAGCGTCGCAGTAAGCTCCTACAATGAGCAGTTCTTC few 13 NA TRBJ2-1 TRBV29-1
CASSYPTQETQYF TGTGCCAGCAGTTACCCGACCCAAGAGACCCAGTACTTC NA 13 NA TRBJ2-5 TRBV6-6
CSAPQGGGNQPQHF TGCAGTGCCCCACAGGGGGGAGGCAATCAGCCCCAGCATTTT NA 14 TRBD1 TRBJ1-5 TRBV20-1
CASSPLTSYQETQYF TGTGCCAGCAGCCCACTTACTAGCTACCAAGAGACCCAGTACTTC NA 15 NA TRBJ2-5 TRBV7-9
CATSRDPRGPNLKETQYF TGTGCCACCAGCAGAGACCCCCGGGGCCCTAACCTGAAAGAGACCCAGTACTTC NA 18 NA TRBJ2-5 TRBV15
CASSNQGGYGYTF TGTGCCAGCAGTAACCAGGGTGGATATGGCTACACCTTC few 13 NA TRBJ1-2 TRBV25-1